This T cell receptor beta chain is drawn from a study of T-cell memory formation after mild COVID-19. After 5'RACE with constant-segment primers, TCR alpha and TCR beta cDNA libraries carrying sample barcodes and UMIs were obtained. TCRdb re-called the 5' RACE reads through MiXCR, storing one row per CDR3 protein. Of approximately 60,000 distinct CDR3 sequences in the sample, 8% to 10% were seen once. This clonotype was recorded many times. Antigen: not known. The J segment lost 4 bases and the V segment lost 5 bases, leaving 12 bases of the junction unmatched. Germline loops: CDR1 SGHTA, CDR2 FQGNSA. This CDR3 contains 16 residues. Study results and caveats: Balance between CD4 and CD8 was seen in clones contracting day 15 to 85, and a CD4+ lean was seen in later expanders. Most CD4+ clones that shrank were in CM and EM, while CD8+ ones turned up in EMRA. Researchers could not confirm that second-wave clones peaking on day 37 targeted SARS-CoV-2.

The chain is built from TRBV7-2 and TRBJ2-5, with 8 bases lining up with TRBD2. Sequenced sample: PBMCs or a T cell subset sorted from them (not recorded which). The source of this sequence is a man younger than 30 who had mild COVID-19 (a few samples of this study predate the infection). Cell type and time point are not known. In nucleotides, the CDR3 is TGTGCCAGCAGCCCCGGGGGAGCGGGGGTCGGAGAGACCCAGTACTTC. It codes for CASSPGGAGVGETQYF.